Given below is one TCR beta chain in context. What it recognizes is unknown. These data originate in a study of T cells in Graves' hyperthyroidism and ophthalmopathy. Study-level information: Upon initial diagnosis and before any treatment, peripheral blood was collected. Study-level points and caveats: Ophthalmopathy cases were set apart from stable hyperthyroidism by a 13 V-J model. Clonotypes that were expanded in thyroid above 0.001 mostly appeared in blood too.

Amplification of TCR beta CDR3 regions used RNA as the template. With the HTBI primer set, the TCR CDR3 went through a first round of RT-PCR. TCRdb passed the multiplex PCR reads through MiXCR, listing each CDR3 protein once. The sample shows about 380,000 distinct CDR3 sequences, under 20% of them seen only once. Diagnoses used clinical symptoms, serum thyroxine and TRAb, thyroid ultrasound and orbital computed tomography. Sequencing input: blood. This clonotype was sampled from a man younger than 30 with Graves' ophthalmopathy.

The chain's CDR3 is CASSPTGGAVLNEQFF. CDR3 DNA: TGTGCCAGCAGCCCAACAGGGGGCGCGGTTCTGAATGAGCAGTTCTTC. V and J are TRBV6-1 and TRBJ2-1; 9 positions match TRBD1. Unmatched junction bases numbered 13, after V lost 6 bases and J lost 7 bases. Germline V CDR1 and CDR2: MNHNS, SASEGT. The CDR3 runs 16 residues.